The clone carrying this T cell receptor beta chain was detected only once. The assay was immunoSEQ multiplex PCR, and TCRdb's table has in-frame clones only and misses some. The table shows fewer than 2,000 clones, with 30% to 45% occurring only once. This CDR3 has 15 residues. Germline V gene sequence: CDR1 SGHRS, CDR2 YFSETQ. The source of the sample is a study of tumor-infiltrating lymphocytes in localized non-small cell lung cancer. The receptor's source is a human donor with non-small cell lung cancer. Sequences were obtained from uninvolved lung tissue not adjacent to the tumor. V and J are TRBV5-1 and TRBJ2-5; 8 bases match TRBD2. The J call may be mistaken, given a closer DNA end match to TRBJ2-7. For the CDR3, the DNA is TGCGCCAGCAGCTTGGTTCTAGCGGGCTCCTACGAGCAGTACTTC. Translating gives CASSLVLAGSYEQYF.